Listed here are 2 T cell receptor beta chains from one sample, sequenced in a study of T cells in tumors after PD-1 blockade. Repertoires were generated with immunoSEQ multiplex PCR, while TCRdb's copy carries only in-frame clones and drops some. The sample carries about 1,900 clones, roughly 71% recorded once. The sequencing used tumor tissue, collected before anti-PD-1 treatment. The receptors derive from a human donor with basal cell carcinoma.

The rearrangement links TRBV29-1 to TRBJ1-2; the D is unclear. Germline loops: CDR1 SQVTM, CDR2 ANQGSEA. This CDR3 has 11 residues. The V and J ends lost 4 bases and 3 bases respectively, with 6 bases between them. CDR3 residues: CSVVRDYGYTF. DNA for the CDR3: TGCAGCGTTGTTCGGGACTATGGCTACACCTTC.

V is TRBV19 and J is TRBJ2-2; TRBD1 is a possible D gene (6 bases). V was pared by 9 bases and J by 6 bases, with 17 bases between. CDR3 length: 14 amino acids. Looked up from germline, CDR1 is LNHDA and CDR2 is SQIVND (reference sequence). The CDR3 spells CASEGQGWSGELFF. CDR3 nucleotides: TGTGCCAGCGAGGGGCAGGGGTGGTCCGGGGAGCTGTTTTTT. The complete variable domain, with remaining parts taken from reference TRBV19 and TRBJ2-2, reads DGGITQSPKYLFRKEGQNVTLSCEQNLNHDAMYWYRQDPGQGLRLIYYSQIVNDFQKGDIAEGYSVSREKKESFPLTVTSAQKNPTAFYLCASEGQGWSGELFFGEGSRLTVL.